One sample yielded the 20 T cell receptor beta chains listed below, sequenced in a study of spatial heterogeneity in lung cancer. TCRdb reprocessed the 5' RACE reads via MiXCR and lists one record per CDR3 protein. The sample includes over 45,000 distinct CDR3 sequences, about 5.8% of them seen just once. Time point of the sample: sample taken at primary tumor resection. Material: PBMCs, obtained at surgery. These receptors all come from a male donor with early-stage non-small cell lung cancer.

This clonotype was found many times. The chain has TRBV24-1 and TRBJ1-1; D remains ambiguous. CDR1 KGHDR and CDR2 SFDVKD come from the germline V gene. The CDR3 length is 15 residues. V lost 1 base and J lost 0, with 8 bases in between. DNA of the CDR3: TGTGCCACCAGTGATTTAGGCAGGCTGAACACTGAAGCTTTCTTT. Residues: CATSDLGRLNTEAFF.

This clonotype was detected a few times. The gene calls are TRBV7-2 and TRBJ2-3; 7 nucleotides align to TRBD2. Germline assignment: CDR1 SGHTA and CDR2 FQGNSA. The V gene end was trimmed by 5 bases and the J gene end by 1 base; junction bases not matched to a gene: 6. There are 15 residues in the CDR3. The CDR3 is CASSPAGGGTDTQYF. Here the CDR3 DNA reads TGTGCCAGCAGCCCAGCTGGGGGGGGCACAGATACGCAGTATTTT.

There are many counts of this clonotype. The rearrangement links TRBV10-3 to TRBJ1-2; D unresolved. The CDR3 has 11 amino acids. Germline lookup yields CDR1 ENHRY and CDR2 SYGVKD. The DNA of the CDR3 is TGTGCTTCGGGGTACAGTGGAATCTACACCTTC. This codes for CASGYSGIYTF.

This clonotype occurred many times. This chain uses TRBV3-1 with TRBJ2-2; D ambiguous. V was clipped by 2 bases and J by 8 bases, with 9 bases between them. The CDR3 loop spans 13 amino acids. Germline V lookup: CDR1 LGHDT, CDR2 YNNKEL (reference sequence). CDR3 amino acids: CASSQYLMGELFF. Written as DNA, the CDR3 is TGTGCCAGCAGCCAATACCTGATGGGGGAGCTGTTTTTT.

V and J are TRBV6-6 and TRBJ2-1; D ambiguous. Trimming cost V 2 bases and J 9 bases, with 5 bases left between them. The germline V gene encodes CDR1 MNHNY and CDR2 SVGAGI (reference sequence). CDR3 length equals 11 residues. DNA of the CDR3: TGTGCCAGCAGTTACGGGCGTGAGCAGTTCTTC. Translation gives CASSYGREQFF.

This clonotype was observed at least ten times. The V call is TRBV7-6, the J call TRBJ2-3, with 9 bases identical to TRBD2. Germline trimming cut 1 base from V and 0 bases from J; bases unmatched to any gene: 8. The CDR3 is 18 residues long. Germline V gives CDR1 SGHVS, CDR2 FNYEAQ. The CDR3 loop reads CASSLGSSAGGSTDTQYF. For the CDR3, the DNA is TGTGCCAGCAGCTTAGGGAGTTCGGCGGGAGGGAGCACAGATACGCAGTATTTT. The variable domain in full, with the rest retrieved from reference TRBV7-6 and TRBJ2-3, is GAGVSQSPRYKVTKRGQDVALRCDPISGHVSLYWYRQALGQGPEFLTYFNYEAQQDKSGLPNDRFSAERPEGSISTLTIQRTEQRDSAMYRCASSLGSSAGGSTDTQYFGPGTRLTVL.

This clonotype occurred many times. The chain has TRBV29-1 and TRBJ2-5, with TRBD2 matching 12 bases. This CDR3 has 15 amino acids. The ends lost 2 bases at V and 7 bases at J; junction bases unmatched: 8. Germline CDR1 reads SQVTM; CDR2 reads ANQGSEA. The CDR3 here is CSVETSGRSSGTQYF. The CDR3 DNA is TGCAGCGTTGAAACTAGCGGGAGGAGCTCTGGGACCCAGTACTTC. The full variable domain, in which reference TRBV29-1 and TRBJ2-5 provide the parts outside the CDR3, is SAVISQKPSRDICQRGTSLTIQCQVDSQVTMMFWYRQQPGQSLTLIATANQGSEATYESGFVIDKFPISRPNLTFSTLTVSNMSPEDSSIYLCSVETSGRSSGTQYFGPGTRLLVL.

This clonotype was counted at least ten times. Here the CDR3 DNA reads TGCGCCAGCAGGAGCGGACCCCTATCCGGAGATACGCAGTATTTT. This gives the protein CASRSGPLSGDTQYF. The rearrangement joins TRBV5-1 to TRBJ2-3; maybe TRBD2 (5 bases). The germline V and J ends were trimmed by 5 bases and 5 bases, with 18 bases remaining between them. The germline gives CDR1 SGHRS, CDR2 YFSETQ. The length of the CDR3 is 15 residues. Complete variable domain (other parts from reference TRBV5-1 and TRBJ2-3): KAGVTQTPRYLIKTRGQQVTLSCSPISGHRSVSWYQQTPGQGLQFLFEYFSETQRNKGNFPGRFSGRQFSNSRSEMNVSTLELGDSALYLCASRSGPLSGDTQYFGPGTRLTVL.

There are many counts of this clonotype. The chain employs TRBV12-3 or TRBV12-4 and TRBJ1-5; D unresolved. V was trimmed by 3 bases and J by 7 bases, leaving 7 bases between them. This CDR3 has 12 amino acids. CDR3 coding DNA: TGTGCCAGCAGTTTTGACGAACAGCCCCAGCATTTT. Amino acid sequence: CASSFDEQPQHF.

This clonotype showed up many times. This chain links TRBV6-6 with TRBJ1-6; 7 bases match TRBD1. V shed 2 bases, J shed 8 bases, and the junction held 3 bases outside the gene matches. Germline V lookup: CDR1 MNHNY, CDR2 SVGAGI (reference sequence). The CDR3 is made up of 14 amino acids. The CDR3 spells CASSYTGADSPLHF. Written as DNA, the CDR3 is TGTGCCAGCAGTTACACAGGGGCGGATTCACCCCTCCACTTT.

This clonotype was recorded at least ten times. The chain carries TRBV20-1 and TRBJ2-1; 12 positions agree with TRBD2. This CDR3 region has 16 residues. J was trimmed by 0 bases and V by 4 bases; bases with no gene match: 4. Germline CDR1 and CDR2: DFQATT and SNEGSKA (reference sequence). The CDR3: CSAIGTSGSSYNEQFF. Here the CDR3 DNA reads TGCAGTGCTATCGGGACTAGCGGGTCCTCCTACAATGAGCAGTTCTTC.

This clonotype was counted ten times or more. The gene calls are TRBV7-2 and TRBJ2-5; tentatively, D is TRBD1 (6 bases). The germline V and J ends were trimmed by 5 bases and 1 base, with 14 bases remaining between them. The CDR3 has 15 amino acids. Germline CDR1 SGHTA, CDR2 FQGNSA. The CDR3 region has the DNA TGTGCCAGCAGCCCAGGACAGTCGGGCCAAGAGACCCAGTACTTC. Translated, it gives CASSPGQSGQETQYF. The full variable domain, rest sourced from reference TRBV7-2 and TRBJ2-5, is GAGVSQSPSNKVTEKGKDVELRCDPISGHTALYWYRQSLGQGLEFLIYFQGNSAPDKSGLPSDRFSAERTGGSVSTLTIQRTQQEDSAVYLCASSPGQSGQETQYFGPGTRLLVL.

This clonotype was recorded many times. The chain joins TRBV7-8 to TRBJ1-3; TRBD1 matches at 7 bases. Germline V gives CDR1 SGHVS, CDR2 FQNEAQ. J gave up 0 bases and V 1 base, and 9 bases lay outside the gene matches. The CDR3 length is 18 residues. The CDR3 is CASSLGGTGALSGNTIYF. CDR3 nucleotide sequence: TGTGCCAGCAGCTTAGGGGGCACAGGGGCCCTCTCTGGAAACACCATATATTTT.

The table lists this clonotype with many counts. This chain uses TRBV28 with TRBJ2-1; TRBD2 matches 7 bases. With V trimmed by 6 bases and J by 3 bases, 8 bases remained unmatched. The V gene's germline CDR1 is MDHEN and CDR2 SYDVKM. The CDR3 covers 15 residues. The CDR3 region has the DNA TGTGCCAGCAGCACTATCCGGGGGGTCTACAATGAGCAGTTCTTC. The encoded protein is CASSTIRGVYNEQFF.

This clonotype was observed many times. The chain joins TRBV19 to TRBJ2-1; 10 nucleotides line up with TRBD2. CDR1 is LNHDA and CDR2 is SQIVND in the germline V gene (reference sequence). The CDR3 length is 14 residues. V lost 4 bases to trimming and J lost 7 bases; unmatched junction nucleotides: 4. In DNA, the CDR3 is TGTGCCAGTAGTACGGGACTAGCGTTGAATGAGCAGTTCTTC. This codes for CASSTGLALNEQFF.

This clonotype has at least ten counts. V gene TRBV6-6 combines with J gene TRBJ2-3; D is possibly TRBD2 (5 bases). Germline CDR1 is MNHNY and CDR2 is SVGAGI (reference sequence). The V end was cut by 4 bases, the J end by 4 bases, with 6 bases between. This CDR3 comprises 12 residues. The CDR3 DNA is TGTGCCAGCAGTTTACTAGCAGATACGCAGTATTTT. Protein product: CASSLLADTQYF.

This clonotype was observed many times. CDR3 DNA sequence: TGTGCCAGCAGCTTAGGGGTCGAGCGGGGGCCCACGGATACGCAGTATTTT. It yields the protein CASSLGVERGPTDTQYF. The gene calls are TRBV7-2 and TRBJ2-3; 8 bases fit TRBD2. J gave up 6 bases and V 1 base, and 12 bases lay outside the gene matches. The CDR3 length is 17 residues. CDR1 and CDR2 from the germline V gene are SGHTA and FQGNSA.

This clonotype was seen ten or more times. The chain is built from TRBV6-6 and TRBJ2-3, with 9 bases identical to TRBD2. Germline trimming cut 2 bases from V and 1 base from J; bases unmatched to any gene: 10. The V gene's germline CDR1 is MNHNY and CDR2 SVGAGI (reference sequence). The CDR3 loop spans 18 amino acids. CDR3 amino acids: CASSYDPAGGPGTDTQYF. CDR3 bases: TGTGCCAGCAGTTACGACCCCGCGGGAGGGCCGGGCACAGATACGCAGTATTTT.

This clonotype was counted ten times or more. The chain links TRBV28 to TRBJ2-5; the D is unclear. Germline CDR1 is MDHEN and CDR2 is SYDVKM. The V end lost 5 bases, the J end lost 2 bases, and 9 bases lay between the germline ends. The CDR3 has 13 residues. DNA for the CDR3: TGTGCCAGCAGTCGCTACGGGCAAGAGACCCAGTACTTC. Its translation is CASSRYGQETQYF.

This clonotype has at least ten counts. The chain employs TRBV29-1 and TRBJ2-5; tentative D call: TRBD1 (6 bases). The ends were cut back, 6 bases at V and 2 bases at J, with 7 bases in the middle. This CDR3 is 11 amino acids long. From germline, CDR1 is SQVTM and CDR2 ANQGSEA. The CDR3 loop reads CSVGQQETQYF. In DNA form, the CDR3 reads TGCAGCGTAGGACAGCAAGAGACCCAGTACTTC.